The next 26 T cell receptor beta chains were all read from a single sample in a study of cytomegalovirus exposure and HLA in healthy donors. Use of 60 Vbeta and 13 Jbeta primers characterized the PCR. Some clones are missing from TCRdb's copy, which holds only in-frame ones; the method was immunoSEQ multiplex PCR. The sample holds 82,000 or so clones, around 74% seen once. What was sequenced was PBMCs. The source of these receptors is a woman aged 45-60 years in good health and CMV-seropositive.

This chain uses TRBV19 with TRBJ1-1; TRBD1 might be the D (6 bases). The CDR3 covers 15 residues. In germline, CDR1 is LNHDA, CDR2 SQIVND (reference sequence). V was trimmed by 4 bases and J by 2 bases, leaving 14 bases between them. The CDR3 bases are TGTGCCAGTAGTAAGTGGACAGCCTCAAACACTGAAGCTTTCTTT. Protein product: CASSKWTASNTEAFF.

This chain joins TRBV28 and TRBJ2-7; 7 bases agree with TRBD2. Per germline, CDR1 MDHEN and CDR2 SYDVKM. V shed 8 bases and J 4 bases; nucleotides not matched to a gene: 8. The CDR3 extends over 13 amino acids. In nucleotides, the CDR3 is TGTGCCAGCCGTACTAGAGCGGGGTACGAGCAGTACTTC. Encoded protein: CASRTRAGYEQYF.

The CDR3 loop is CASSGRGTSYEQYF. CDR3 DNA: TGTGCCAGCAGTGGGCGTGGGACTTCCTACGAGCAGTACTTC. The chain joins TRBV6-1 to TRBJ2-7; maybe TRBD2 (6 bases). The CDR3 is 14 residues long. Deletions cut 4 bases from V and 1 base from J, with 11 bases between. Germline lookup yields CDR1 MNHNS and CDR2 SASEGT.

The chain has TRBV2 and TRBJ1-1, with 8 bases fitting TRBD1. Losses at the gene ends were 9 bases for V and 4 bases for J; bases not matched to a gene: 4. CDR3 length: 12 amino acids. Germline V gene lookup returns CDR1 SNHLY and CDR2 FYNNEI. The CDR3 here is CARKTGATEAFF. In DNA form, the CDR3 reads TGTGCCAGGAAGACAGGGGCCACTGAAGCTTTCTTT.

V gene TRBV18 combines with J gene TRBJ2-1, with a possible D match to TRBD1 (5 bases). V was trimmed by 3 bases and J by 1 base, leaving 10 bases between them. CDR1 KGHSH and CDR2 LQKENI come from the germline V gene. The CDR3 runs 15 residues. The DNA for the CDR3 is TGTGCCAGCTCACCGGGCAGGGAATCCTACAATGAGCAGTTCTTC. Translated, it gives CASSPGRESYNEQFF.

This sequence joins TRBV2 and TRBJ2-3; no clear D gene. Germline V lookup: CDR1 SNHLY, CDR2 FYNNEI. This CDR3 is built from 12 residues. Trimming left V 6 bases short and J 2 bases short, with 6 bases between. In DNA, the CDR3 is TGTGCCAGCAGCCCCTCCACAGATACGCAGTATTTT. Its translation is CASSPSTDTQYF.

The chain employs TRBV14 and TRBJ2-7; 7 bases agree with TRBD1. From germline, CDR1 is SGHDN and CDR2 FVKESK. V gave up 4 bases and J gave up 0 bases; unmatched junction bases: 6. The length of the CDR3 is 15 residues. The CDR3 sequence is CASSLGTDYSYEQYF. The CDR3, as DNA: TGTGCCAGCAGCCTGGGGACAGACTACTCCTACGAGCAGTACTTC.

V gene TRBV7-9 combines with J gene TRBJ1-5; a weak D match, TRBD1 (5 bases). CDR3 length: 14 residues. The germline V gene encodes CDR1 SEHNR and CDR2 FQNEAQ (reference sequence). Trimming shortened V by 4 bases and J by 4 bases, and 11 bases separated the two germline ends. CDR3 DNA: TGTGCCAGCAGCTCAGGGTCCTTAAATCAGCCCCAGCATTTT. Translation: CASSSGSLNQPQHF.

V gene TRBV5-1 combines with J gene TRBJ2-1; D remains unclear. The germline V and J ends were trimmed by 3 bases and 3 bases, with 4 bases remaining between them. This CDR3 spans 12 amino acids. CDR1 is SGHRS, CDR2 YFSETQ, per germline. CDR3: CASSSYYNEQFF. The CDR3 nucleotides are TGCGCCAGCAGCTCCTACTACAATGAGCAGTTCTTC.

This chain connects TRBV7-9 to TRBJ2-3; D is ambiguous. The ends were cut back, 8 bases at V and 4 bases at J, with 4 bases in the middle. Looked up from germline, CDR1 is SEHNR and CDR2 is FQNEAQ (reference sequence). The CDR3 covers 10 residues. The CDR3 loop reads CASEADTQYF. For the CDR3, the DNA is TGTGCCAGCGAGGCAGATACGCAGTATTTT.

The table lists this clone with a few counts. CDR3 nucleotides: TGTGCCAGCAGACTCTCGGGACTAGCGAGGACAGATACGCAGTATTTT. Its protein is CASRLSGLARTDTQYF. The chain joins TRBV27 to TRBJ2-3; TRBD2 matches 10 bases. This CDR3 has 16 amino acids. The V gene end was trimmed by 6 bases and the J gene end by 3 bases; junction bases not matched to a gene: 9. From germline, CDR1 is MNHEY and CDR2 SMNVEV (reference sequence).

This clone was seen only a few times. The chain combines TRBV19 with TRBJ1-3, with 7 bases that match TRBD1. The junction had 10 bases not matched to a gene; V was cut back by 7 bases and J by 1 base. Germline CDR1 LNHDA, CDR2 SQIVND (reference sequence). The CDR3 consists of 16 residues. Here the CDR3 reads CASTPGQTISGNTIYF. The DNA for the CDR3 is TGTGCCAGTACCCCGGGACAGACGATTTCTGGAAACACCATATATTTT.

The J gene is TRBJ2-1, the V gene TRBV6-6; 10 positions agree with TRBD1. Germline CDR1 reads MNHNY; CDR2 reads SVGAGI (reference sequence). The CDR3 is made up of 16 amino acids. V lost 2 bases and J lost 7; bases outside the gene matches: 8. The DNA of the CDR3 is TGTGCCAGCAGTTACCAGGTTGGGACAGGGGAAAATGAGCAGTTCTTC. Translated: CASSYQVGTGENEQFF.

The CDR3 here is CASSQEGEQYF. The CDR3 coding sequence is TGTGCCAGCAGCCAAGAGGGCGAGCAGTACTTC. This rearrangement joins TRBV7-9 to TRBJ2-7; maybe TRBD2 (5 bases). V shed 5 bases and J shed 6 bases, with 8 bases lying between them. Per germline, CDR1 SEHNR and CDR2 FQNEAQ (reference sequence). The CDR3 extends over 11 amino acids.

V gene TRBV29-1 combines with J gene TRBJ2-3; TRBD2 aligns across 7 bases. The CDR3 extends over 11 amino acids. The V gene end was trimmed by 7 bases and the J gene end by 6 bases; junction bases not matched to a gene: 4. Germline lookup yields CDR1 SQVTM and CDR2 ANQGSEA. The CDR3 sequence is CSGLGGDTQYF. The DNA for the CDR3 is TGCAGCGGCCTGGGGGGGGATACGCAGTATTTT.

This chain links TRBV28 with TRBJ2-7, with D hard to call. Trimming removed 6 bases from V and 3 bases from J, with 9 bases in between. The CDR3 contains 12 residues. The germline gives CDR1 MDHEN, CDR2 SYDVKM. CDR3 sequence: CASRTTHYEQYF. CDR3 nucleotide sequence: TGTGCCAGCAGAACTACCCACTACGAGCAGTACTTC.

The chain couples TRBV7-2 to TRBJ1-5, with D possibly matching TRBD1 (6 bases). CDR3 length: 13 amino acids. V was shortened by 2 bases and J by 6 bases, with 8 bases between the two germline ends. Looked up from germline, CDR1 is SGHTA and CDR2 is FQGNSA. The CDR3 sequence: CASSLTGSQPQHF. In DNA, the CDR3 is TGTGCCAGCAGCTTAACAGGGTCTCAGCCCCAGCATTTT.

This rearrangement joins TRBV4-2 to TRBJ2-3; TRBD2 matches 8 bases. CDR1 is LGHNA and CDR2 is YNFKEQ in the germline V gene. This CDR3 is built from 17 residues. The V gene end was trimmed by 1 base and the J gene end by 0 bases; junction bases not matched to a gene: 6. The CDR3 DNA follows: TGTGCCAGCAGCCAAGCCAGCGGGGGAACTAGCACAGATACGCAGTATTTT. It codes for CASSQASGGTSTDTQYF.

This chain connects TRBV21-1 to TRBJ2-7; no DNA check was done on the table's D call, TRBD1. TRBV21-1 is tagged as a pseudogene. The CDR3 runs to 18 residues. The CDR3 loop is CASSKKGKRTGISYEQYF. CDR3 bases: TGTGCCAGCAGCAAAAAGGGGAAAAGGACAGGAATCTCCTACGAGCAGTACTTC.

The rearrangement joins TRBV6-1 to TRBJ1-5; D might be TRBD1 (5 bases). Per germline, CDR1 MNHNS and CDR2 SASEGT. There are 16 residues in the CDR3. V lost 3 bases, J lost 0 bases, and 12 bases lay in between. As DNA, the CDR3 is TGTGCCAGCAGTGAGTGGGAGGGGCGTAGCAATCAGCCCCAGCATTTT. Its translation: CASSEWEGRSNQPQHF.

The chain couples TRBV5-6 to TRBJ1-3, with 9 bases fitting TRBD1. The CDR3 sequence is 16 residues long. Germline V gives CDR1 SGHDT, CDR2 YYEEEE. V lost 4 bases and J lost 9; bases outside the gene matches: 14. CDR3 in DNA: TGTGCCAGCAGCCCCAATCGGGACAGGGATAGTGTCACCATATATTTT. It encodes CASSPNRDRDSVTIYF.

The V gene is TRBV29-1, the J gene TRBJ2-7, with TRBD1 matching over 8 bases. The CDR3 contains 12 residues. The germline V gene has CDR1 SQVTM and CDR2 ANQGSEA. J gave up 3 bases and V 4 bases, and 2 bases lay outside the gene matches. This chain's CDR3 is CSVAGTGYEQYF. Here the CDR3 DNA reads TGCAGCGTTGCCGGGACAGGCTACGAGCAGTACTTC.

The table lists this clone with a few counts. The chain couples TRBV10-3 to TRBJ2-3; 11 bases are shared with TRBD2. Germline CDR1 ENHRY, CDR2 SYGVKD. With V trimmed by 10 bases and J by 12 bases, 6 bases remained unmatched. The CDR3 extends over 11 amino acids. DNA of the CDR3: TGTGCCACAGGGACTAGCGGCGATCAGTATTTT. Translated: CATGTSGDQYF.

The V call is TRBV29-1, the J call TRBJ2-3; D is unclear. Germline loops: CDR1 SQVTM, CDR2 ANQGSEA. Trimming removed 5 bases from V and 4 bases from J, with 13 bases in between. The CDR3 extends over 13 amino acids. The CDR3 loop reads CSVTLAGPDTQYF. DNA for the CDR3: TGCAGCGTTACCTTGGCAGGTCCAGATACGCAGTATTTT.

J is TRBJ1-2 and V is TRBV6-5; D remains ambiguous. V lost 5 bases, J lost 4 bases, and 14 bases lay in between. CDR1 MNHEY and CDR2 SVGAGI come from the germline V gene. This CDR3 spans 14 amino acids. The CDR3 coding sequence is TGTGCCAGCAGTGGCGACAAGTTCGGCTATGGCTACACCTTC. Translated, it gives CASSGDKFGYGYTF.

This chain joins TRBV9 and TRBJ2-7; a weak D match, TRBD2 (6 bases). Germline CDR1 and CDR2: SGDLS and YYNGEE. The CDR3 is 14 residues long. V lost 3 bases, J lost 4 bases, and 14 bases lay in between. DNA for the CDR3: TGTGCCAGCAGCGGTAGCGGCAGGCCTTACGAGCAGTACTTC. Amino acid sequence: CASSGSGRPYEQYF.